This entry concerns a single T cell receptor (beta chain). Its cognate antigen has yet to be identified. Base quality data are lacking; no much larger clone is found one base away. The germline V end is reduced by 6 bases and the J end by 4 bases; junction bases left unmatched: 8. The CDR3 spans 14 residues, from the cysteine through the phenylalanine. Only CDR3 DNA is held: 42 bases, read in frame from base 1. The CDR1 and CDR2 encoded by the germline V gene are SQVTM and ANQGSEA. These data belong to a study of siplizumab effects on memory and regulatory T cells (dated by TCRdb to between 2018 and 2021). Regarding the complete study: The study examined how the anti-CD2 antibody siplizumab affects alloreactive T-cell subsets in allogeneic mixed lymphocyte reactions built from human PBMCs. Points the paper makes about the study in general: Among mappable alloreactive CD4+ clones, the Treg-derived fraction averaged about 70% with siplizumab versus about 27% in control reactions. For roughly 80-95% of proliferating CD4+ or CD8+ clones, no naive or memory phenotype could be assigned. No functional confirmation was obtained for the suppressive function of proliferating Tregs from siplizumab cultures. Siplizumab significantly lowered the cumulative frequency of alloreactive sequences that could be traced to unstimulated CD4+ memory T cells. Because sequences at frequencies below about 10^-5 were poorly captured, only a minor fraction of alloreactive clones could be mapped back to unstimulated subsets. Greater diversity appeared to be present in unstimulated naive T cells than in memory T cells, and a substantial contribution to the alloresponse seemed to be made by naive cells.

The method was the immunoSEQ multiplex PCR assay. The deep sequencing platform assayed some 90,000 TCR templates per sample. Genomic DNA extracted from sorted T cells was used for TCRbeta CDR3 sequencing. From the authors' description of their analysis: The R programming language was used for clonal analysis of the TCRbeta CDR3 data. Unstimulated samples were compared with post-reaction CFSE-low samples to define alloreactive CD4+ and CD8+ clones. By matching sequences to the repertoires of sorted unstimulated Treg and non-Treg cells, each alloreactive CD4+ clone was assigned a regulatory or non-regulatory origin. TCRdb stores this immuneACCESS table with in-frame sequences only. Part of the clones is absent; in the studies checked, under half of the shortfall reflects unresolved V genes, and no reason is known for the rest. V, J and clone size are taken as reported in that table, and D and trimming were inferred from the DNA itself. This sample is represented by 90,000 to 120,000 clones; 92% of them were singletons. The ten largest make up around 0.7% of the sample.

Sorted unstimulated T cells and proliferating T cells recovered from mixed lymphocyte reactions were subjected to TCRbeta CDR3 sequencing. Fresh whole blood from approximately ten HLA-typed healthy donors was used to isolate PBMCs. To map where alloreactive clones came from, unstimulated CD4+ regulatory T cells were FACS-sorted. The TCR comes from a human donor in good health. The sample comprised Tregs sorted from blood. The chain is assembled from TRBV29-1 and TRBJ2-5; the junction holds 10 bases that match TRBD2. The bases read TGCAGCGTGGGAGCGGGAGGGCCGTTAGAGACCCAGTACTTC. The resulting protein is CSVGAGGPLETQYF.